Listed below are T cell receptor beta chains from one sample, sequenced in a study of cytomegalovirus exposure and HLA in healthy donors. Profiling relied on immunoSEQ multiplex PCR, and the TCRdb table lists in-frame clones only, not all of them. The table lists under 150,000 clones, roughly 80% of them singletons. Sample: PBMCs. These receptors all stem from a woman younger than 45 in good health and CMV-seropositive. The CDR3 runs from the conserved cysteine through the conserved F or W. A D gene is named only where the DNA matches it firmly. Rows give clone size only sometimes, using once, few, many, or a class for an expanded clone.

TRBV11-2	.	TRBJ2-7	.	TGTGCCAGCAGCATCTCTCCCCGCGAGCAGTACTTC	CASSISPREQYF
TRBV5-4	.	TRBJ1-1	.	TGTGCCAGCACCCGGGGGGGGGCTAGCACTGAAGCTTTCTTT	CASTRGGASTEAFF
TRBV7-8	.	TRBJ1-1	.	TGTGCCAGCAGCCCCAACTTTAGTCCTGAAGCTTTCTTT	CASSPNFSPEAFF
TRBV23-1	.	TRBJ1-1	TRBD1	TGCGCCAGCAGTCAATCCCCAGACAGGGTCGGGTTTGGAGCTTTCTTT	CASSQSPDRVGFGAFF
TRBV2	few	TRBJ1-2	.	TGTGCCAGCAGTGAAATCGCTGCAGGGGTCCGATACGACTATGGCTACACCTTC	CASSEIAAGVRYDYGYTF
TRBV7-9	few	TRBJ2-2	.	TGTGCCAGCAGCGCATCCAGGGTTCTCACCGGGGAGCTGTTTTTT	CASSASRVLTGELFF
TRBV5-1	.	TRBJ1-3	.	TGCGCCAGCAGCTATCCGGGACGGGGGGCGGGTGGAAACACCATATATTTT	CASSYPGRGAGGNTIYF
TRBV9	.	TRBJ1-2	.	TGTGCCAGCAGCCCAACCGCAGGGGACTATGGCTACACCTTC	CASSPTAGDYGYTF
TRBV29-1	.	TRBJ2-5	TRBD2	TGCAGCTCCCGGACTAGCGGACCGGAGACCCAGTACTTC	CSSRTSGPETQYF
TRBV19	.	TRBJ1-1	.	TGTGCCAGTCGAGGGACACACACTGAAGCTTTCTTT	CASRGTHTEAFF
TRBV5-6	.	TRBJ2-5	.	TGTGCCAGCAGCCCACAGGGTCCAGGGACCCAGTACTTC	CASSPQGPGTQYF
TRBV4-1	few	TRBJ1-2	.	TGCGCCAGCGAGCCGGGGGGTCTGAAGACTTTTTATGGCTACACCTTC	CASEPGGLKTFYGYTF
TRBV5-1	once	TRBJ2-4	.	TGCGCCAGCAGCTTGGGACAAAAAAACATTCAGTACTTC	CASSLGQKNIQYF
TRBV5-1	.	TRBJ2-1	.	TGCGCCAGCAGCTTCAGCGGGGTGGGGGCTACCTTAGATGAGCAGTTCTTC	CASSFSGVGATLDEQFF
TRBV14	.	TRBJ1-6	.	TGTGCCAGCAGCCAAGACAACTGGAATTCACCCCTCCACTTT	CASSQDNWNSPLHF
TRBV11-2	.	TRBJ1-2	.	TGTGCCCCGAGCAACTATGGCTACACCTTC	CAPSNYGYTF
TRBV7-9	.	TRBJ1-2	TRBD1	TGTGCCAGCAGCCGCCTGGACAGGGGGAATAACTATGGCTACACCTTC	CASSRLDRGNNYGYTF
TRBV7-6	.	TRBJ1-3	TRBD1	TGTGCCAGCAGGTTGGACAGGGTGGATCGGAACACCATATATTTT	CASRLDRVDRNTIYF
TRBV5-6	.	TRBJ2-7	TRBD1	TGTGCCAGCAGCCCTACAGGGGGGTTGGGGTACGAGCAGTACTTC	CASSPTGGLGYEQYF
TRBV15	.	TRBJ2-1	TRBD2	TGTGCCACCAGCAGAGGGACTAGCGGGGTTTACAATGAGCAGTTCTTC	CATSRGTSGVYNEQFF
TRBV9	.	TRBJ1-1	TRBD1	TGTGCCAGCAGCTTCCAGACAGGGTTGAACACTGAAGCTTTCTTT	CASSFQTGLNTEAFF
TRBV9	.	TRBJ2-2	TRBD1	TGTGCCAGCAGCCCCGACAGGGGCCCTTTTCGGCTGTTTTTT	CASSPDRGPFRLFF
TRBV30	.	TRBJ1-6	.	TGTGCCTTGGGGCCAAATTCACCCCTCCACTTT	CALGPNSPLHF
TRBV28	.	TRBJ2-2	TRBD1	TGTGCCAGCAGTACAGGGGGCGCGAGAACCGGGGAGCTGTTTTTT	CASSTGGARTGELFF
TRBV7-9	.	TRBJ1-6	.	TGTGCCAGCAGCCTCTCAGGGCTAGACATGAATTCACCCCTCCACTTT	CASSLSGLDMNSPLHF
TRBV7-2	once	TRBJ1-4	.	TGTGCCAGCAGCCCACGGACGAACTCAGGGAAACTGTTTTTT	CASSPRTNSGKLFF
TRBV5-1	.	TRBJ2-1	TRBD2	TGCGCCAGCTCCATGGACGGGACTAGCGGCTACAATGAGCAGTTCTTC	CASSMDGTSGYNEQFF
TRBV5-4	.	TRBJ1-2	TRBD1	TGTGCCAGCAGCCGGGACAGGGCGGGCTATGGCTACACCTTC	CASSRDRAGYGYTF
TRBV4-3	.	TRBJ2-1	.	TGCGCCAGCAGCCAAGAGAGTACCTCCAATGAGCAGTTCTTC	CASSQESTSNEQFF
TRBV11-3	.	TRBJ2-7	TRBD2	TGTGCCAGCAGCCCGGGACTAGCGGGGGTCTACGAGCAGTACTTC	CASSPGLAGVYEQYF
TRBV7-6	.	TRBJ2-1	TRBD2	TGTGCCAGCAGCTTGCGGATAGCGGGAGGAAAAGACTTGACTAGTGAGCAGTTCTTC	CASSLRIAGGKDLTSEQFF
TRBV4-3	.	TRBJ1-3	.	TGCGCCAGCAGCCAAGATCCGGTCCCTGGAAACACCATATATTTT	CASSQDPVPGNTIYF
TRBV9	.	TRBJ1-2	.	TGTGCCAGCAGCCCAGCGACTGCGCCCACCTTC	CASSPATAPTF
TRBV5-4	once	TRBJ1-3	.	TGTGCCAGCAGCTTCGCAGGGTCGGAAAACACCATATATTTT	CASSFAGSENTIYF
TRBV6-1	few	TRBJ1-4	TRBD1	TGTGCCAGCAGTATCTCGGACAGGGTGAATGAAAAACTGTTTTTT	CASSISDRVNEKLFF
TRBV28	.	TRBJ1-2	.	TGTGCCAGCAATCCCGCCCAGGTTCTCTATGGCTACACCTTC	CASNPAQVLYGYTF
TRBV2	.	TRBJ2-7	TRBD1	TGTGCCAGCGTCCGGGACAGGGGGGCCTACGAGCAGTACTTC	CASVRDRGAYEQYF
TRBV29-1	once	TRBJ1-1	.	TGCAGCGTTGATGGGGAGGGGGTTGGGCTCGGCACTGAAGCTTTCTTT	CSVDGEGVGLGTEAFF
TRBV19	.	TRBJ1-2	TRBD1	TGTGCCAGTAGCCCGGACAGGGGTAACTATGGCTACACCTTC	CASSPDRGNYGYTF
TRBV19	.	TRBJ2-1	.	TGTGCCAGTACGGGTAGCTGGGATCGCGAAGGAGGTGAGCAGTTCTTC	CASTGSWDREGGEQFF
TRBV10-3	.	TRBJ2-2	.	TGTGCCATCAGTGAGATTCGCACCGGGGAGCTGTTTTTT	CAISEIRTGELFF
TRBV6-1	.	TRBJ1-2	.	TGTGCCAGCAGTGAAGACCTTAGAAACAGCTTCTATGGCTACACCTTC	CASSEDLRNSFYGYTF
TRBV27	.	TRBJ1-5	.	TGTGCCAGCAGTTTATCGTGGCGGCAGCCCCAGCATTTT	CASSLSWRQPQHF
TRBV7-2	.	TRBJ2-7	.	TGTGCCAGCAGCTTAGGTGGGGGGAGCGAGCAGTACTTC	CASSLGGGSEQYF
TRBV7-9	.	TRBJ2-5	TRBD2	TGTGCCAGCAGCGGAGCGGGGTTAGAGACCCAGTACTTC	CASSGAGLETQYF
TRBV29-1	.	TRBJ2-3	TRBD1	TGCAGCGTAGACCTCAGGGGGCAGGCAGATACGCAGTATTTT	CSVDLRGQADTQYF
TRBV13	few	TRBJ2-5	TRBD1	TGTGCCAGCAGCCACGCCAGGGACAGGGGCCTAGGGTACCAAGAGACCCAGTACTTC	CASSHARDRGLGYQETQYF
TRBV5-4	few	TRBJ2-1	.	TGTGCCAGCAGCTTGGAACTAGCTTCTTACAATGAGCAGTTCTTC	CASSLELASYNEQFF
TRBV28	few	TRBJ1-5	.	TGTGCCAGCAGTCCCCCGGGGGGGCAGGGTCAGCCCCAGCATTTT	CASSPPGGQGQPQHF
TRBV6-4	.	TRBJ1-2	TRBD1	TGTGCCAGCAGTGACTACAGGGGAATAGAGTTTGGTGGCTACACCTTC	CASSDYRGIEFGGYTF
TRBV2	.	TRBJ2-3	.	TGTGCCAGCGCCCGGAGAGGCGGGGGCGCAGATACGCAGTATTTT	CASARRGGGADTQYF
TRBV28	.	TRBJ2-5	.	TGTGCCAGCAGATTGGAGGAGGGGACCCAGTACTTC	CASRLEEGTQYF
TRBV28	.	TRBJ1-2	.	TGTGCCAGCAGTTTGGACAGCTCTAACTATGGCTACACCTTC	CASSLDSSNYGYTF
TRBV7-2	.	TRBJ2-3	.	TGTGCCAGCAGCCCCCGGCTGGGCGAGACAGATACGCAGTATTTT	CASSPRLGETDTQYF
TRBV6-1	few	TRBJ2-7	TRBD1	TGTGCCAGCAGTGACTACAGGGGGGTCTACGAGCAGTACTTC	CASSDYRGVYEQYF